This T cell receptor beta chain was captured in a study of control samples from healthy donors and cancer patients. Method: immunoSEQ multiplex PCR; TCRdb's copy keeps in-frame clones and lacks some. The data hold 130,000 or so clones, with around nine tenths observed a single time. This CDR3 has 14 amino acids. Germline CDR1 reads SGHTA; CDR2 reads FQGNSA. J was trimmed by 5 bases and V by 2 bases; bases with no gene match: 3. The chain couples TRBV7-2 to TRBJ1-1, with TRBD1 matching over 9 bases. This receptor was identified in a man aged 25 to 45 in good health. Source material: blood. CDR3 in amino acids: CASSLRQGGTEAFF. CDR3 DNA: TGTGCCAGCAGCTTAAGACAGGGGGGGACTGAAGCTTTCTTT.